Listed below are T cell receptor beta chains from one sample, sequenced in a study of blood T cell repertoires in COVID-19. Produced via immunoSEQ multiplex PCR; TCRdb's table is partial and in-frame only. Of approximately 500,000 clones listed, roughly 89% are singletons. The sample taken for sequencing was peripheral blood. These receptors were collected from a woman aged 50 to 65 with COVID-19, enrolled during active disease. Each CDR3 is given with its conserved first and last residue. D genes are given only for firm matches. Expanded clones get a size class; other rows say once, few or many, or leave the size out.

V gene	J gene	clone size	D gene	CDR3 protein	CDR3 DNA
TRBV3-1/TRBV3-2	TRBJ1-4	-	-	CASSQSEFRGSEKLFF	TGTGCCAGCAGCCAAAGTGAGTTTAGGGGAAGCGAAAAACTGTTTTTT
TRBV12-1	TRBJ1-5	-	-	CAKEVNYSNQPQHF	TGTGCCAAAGAGGTGAACTATAGCAATCAGCCCCAGCATTTT
TRBV5-6	TRBJ2-1	-	-	CASSYRTPGALSYNEQFF	TGTGCCAGCAGCTATCGAACCCCGGGAGCTCTCTCCTACAATGAGCAGTTCTTC
TRBV19	TRBJ2-5	-	-	CASSAGETQYF	TGTGCCAGTAGTGCGGGGGAGACCCAGTACTTC
TRBV9	TRBJ1-6	-	-	CASSVGGRSPLHF	TGTGCCAGCAGCGTCGGGGGGAGGTCACCCCTCCACTTT
TRBV5-4	TRBJ2-2	-	-	CASSYRGAPNTGELFF	TGTGCCAGCAGCTATCGGGGGGCCCCGAACACCGGGGAGCTGTTTTTT
TRBV4-1	TRBJ2-6	-	TRBD2	CASSQAGGRSGANVLTF	TGCGCCAGCAGCCAGGCGGGGGGCCGCTCTGGGGCCAACGTCCTGACTTTC
TRBV5-5	TRBJ1-1	-	-	CASSLSMYSSQAEAFF	TGTGCCAGCAGCTTGTCTATGTACAGTTCGCAAGCTGAAGCTTTCTTT
TRBV2	TRBJ1-1	-	-	CASSLFLAQNTEAFF	TGTGCCAGCAGTTTATTCTTGGCACAGAACACTGAAGCTTTCTTT
TRBV30	TRBJ1-5	-	-	CAWSGQVNQPQHF	TGTGCCTGGAGTGGACAGGTCAATCAGCCCCAGCATTTT
TRBV30	TRBJ1-5	few	-	CAWSVVPGDQPQHF	TGTGCCTGGAGTGTAGTCCCGGGGGATCAGCCCCAGCATTTT
TRBV18	TRBJ2-1	-	-	CASSPQGLEGFF	TGTGCCAGCTCACCACAGGGACTTGAGGGGTTCTTC
TRBV5-1	TRBJ1-1	-	-	CASSLGVAGDLQGNTEAFF	TGCGCCAGCAGCTTGGGAGTGGCAGGCGATCTCCAAGGGAACACTGAAGCTTTCTTT
TRBV10-1	TRBJ2-2	-	TRBD2	CASSSGGVNTGELFF	TGCGCCAGCTCTAGCGGGGGGGTGAACACCGGGGAGCTGTTTTTT
TRBV7-6	TRBJ2-3	once	-	CASSSGAGRTDTQYF	TGTGCCAGCAGCTCCGGGGCGGGGAGGACAGATACGCAGTATTTT
TRBV30	TRBJ2-1	-	-	CAWSQGILNNEQFF	TGTGCCTGGAGTCAGGGGATACTAAACAATGAGCAGTTCTTC
TRBV10-3	TRBJ1-1	-	-	CAISAGETEAFF	TGTGCCATCAGTGCGGGGGAAACTGAAGCTTTCTTT
TRBV9	TRBJ2-5	-	TRBD2	CASSVRIGGAETQYF	TGTGCCAGCAGCGTACGAATCGGGGGGGCAGAGACCCAGTACTTC
TRBV5-1	TRBJ2-2	-	-	CASSLGGQNTGELFF	TGCGCCAGCAGCTTGGGGGGACAAAACACCGGGGAGCTGTTTTTT
TRBV12-3/TRBV12-4	TRBJ1-2	-	-	CASSNRPRGGYTF	TGTGCCAGCAGCAATCGGCCCCGCGGAGGCTACACCTTC
TRBV11-2	TRBJ1-3	-	-	CASSLLSLGGNTIYF	TGTGCCAGCAGCCTCCTATCCCTCGGTGGAAACACCATATATTTT
TRBV19	TRBJ1-6	-	-	CASSGSGAYNSPLHF	TGTGCCAGTAGTGGTTCAGGGGCCTATAATTCACCCCTCCACTTT